A selection of T cell receptor beta chains follows, all from one sample in a study of blood T cell repertoires in COVID-19. Some clones are missing from TCRdb's copy, which holds only in-frame ones; the method was immunoSEQ multiplex PCR. The top ten hold around 3.6% of the sample, which has 270,000 or so clones, 65% to 85% seen once. Input material: PBMCs or T cells enriched from blood (not recorded which). The source is a man aged 50 or older who had recovered from COVID-19. The CDR3 runs from the conserved cysteine through the conserved F or W. D genes are given only for firm matches. The listing skips clone size in some rows; elsewhere it reads once, few, many or a size class.

cdr3_aa cdr3_nt j_call d_call v_call clone_size
CASSQDSGFEAFF TGCGCCAGCAGCCAAGATTCAGGTTTTGAAGCTTTCTTT TRBJ1-1 NA TRBV4-1 NA
CASSPHEKEQFF TGTGCCAGTAGTCCTCATGAGAAGGAGCAGTTCTTC TRBJ2-1 NA TRBV19 NA
CASSKARLYEQYF TGTGCCAGCAGCAAAGCCCGACTCTACGAGCAGTACTTC TRBJ2-7 NA TRBV21-1 NA
CASSPGTSTDTQYF TGCGCCAGCAGTCCCGGGACTAGCACAGATACGCAGTATTTT TRBJ2-3 NA TRBV5-1 NA
CASSRTAIYGYTF TGTGCCAGCAGCCGGACAGCCATCTATGGCTACACCTTC TRBJ1-2 NA TRBV6-5 NA
CASGFTGEGGVDEKLFF TGTGCTAGTGGTTTTACGGGGGAGGGAGGGGTGGATGAAAAACTGTTTTTT TRBJ1-4 NA TRBV12-5 few
CASSTLRGSVNEQFF TGTGCCAGTAGTACCTTGAGAGGTAGCGTCAATGAGCAGTTCTTC TRBJ2-1 NA TRBV19 NA
CASSPRLPNYGYTF TGTGCCAGCAGCCCCCGGTTACCTAACTATGGCTACACCTTC TRBJ1-2 NA TRBV9 NA
CASSFAGGKTYEQYF TGTGCCAGCAGCTTTGCGGGGGGGAAAACCTACGAGCAGTACTTC TRBJ2-7 TRBD2 TRBV5-4 NA
CASSFASGQGSEQFF TGCGCCAGCAGCTTCGCCTCCGGACAGGGCAGTGAGCAGTTCTTC TRBJ2-1 TRBD1 TRBV5-1 NA
CASKVGANYGYTF TGTGCCAGCAAGGTGGGAGCTAACTATGGCTACACCTTC TRBJ1-2 NA TRBV2 NA
CASSVPSTGGEQYF TGTGCCAGCAGCGTACCGTCTACAGGGGGCGAGCAGTACTTC TRBJ2-7 TRBD1 TRBV7-9 few
CSAAGPSNTEAFF TGCAGCGCGGCGGGTCCCTCAAACACTGAAGCTTTCTTT TRBJ1-1 NA TRBV29-1 few
CASSAGQEGQPQHF TGCGCCAGCAGCGCGGGACAGGAAGGTCAGCCCCAGCATTTT TRBJ1-5 TRBD1 TRBV5-1 NA
CASSLVRAGDNEQFF TGTGCCAGCAGCTTAGTGCGAGCGGGGGACAATGAGCAGTTCTTC TRBJ2-1 TRBD2 TRBV11-2 once
CASSYPGLADYNEQFF TGTGCCAGCAGTTACCCGGGACTAGCGGACTACAATGAGCAGTTCTTC TRBJ2-1 TRBD2 TRBV6-6 NA
CASSIAGTGVLSNQPQHF TGTGCCAGTAGTATAGCCGGGACAGGGGTCTTGAGCAATCAGCCCCAGCATTTT TRBJ1-5 TRBD1 TRBV19 once
CASSQEMCRAGSSYNSPLHF TGTGCCAGCAGCCAAGAAATGTGTAGGGCCGGGAGCTCCTATAATTCACCCCTCCACTTT TRBJ1-6 NA TRBV3-1/TRBV3-2 NA
CASSLFSGNTEAFF TGTGCCAGCAGCTTATTTTCCGGGAACACTGAAGCTTTCTTT TRBJ1-1 NA TRBV5-4 NA
CASTPDRQGAGEAFF TGTGCCAGCACCCCCGATCGGCAGGGGGCAGGGGAAGCTTTCTTT TRBJ1-1 TRBD1 TRBV7-8 NA
CATDSGINEQFF TGTGCCACGGATTCGGGAATCAATGAGCAGTTCTTC TRBJ2-1 NA TRBV24-1 NA
CATGPGTSFYNEQFF TGTGCCACTGGACCCGGGACTAGCTTCTACAATGAGCAGTTCTTC TRBJ2-1 TRBD2 TRBV11-2 NA
CASSMGGTGEQYF TGTGCCAGTAGTATGGGAGGGACCGGCGAGCAGTACTTC TRBJ2-7 TRBD2 TRBV19 NA
CASSRFGSSYNEQFF TGTGCCAGTAGTCGTTTTGGTAGCTCCTACAATGAGCAGTTCTTC TRBJ2-1 NA TRBV19 NA
CASSDTSGTQETQYF TGCGCCAGCAGTGATACTAGCGGCACCCAAGAGACCCAGTACTTC TRBJ2-5 TRBD2 TRBV10-1 NA
CASSRGTSGIYEQYF TGTGCCAGCAGCCGAGGGACTAGCGGAATCTACGAGCAGTACTTC TRBJ2-7 TRBD2 TRBV3-1/TRBV3-2 once
CASSPPGGFNTEAFF TGTGCCAGCAGCCCCCCAGGTGGATTTAACACTGAAGCTTTCTTT TRBJ1-1 NA TRBV7-9 NA